This section outlines one TCR beta chain sequence together with its context. Original analysis: Scientists estimated how many nucleated cells there were by amplifying reference gene primers. Assay used: immunoSEQ multiplex PCR; TCRdb lists only in-frame clones, some missing. The DNA gave D and trimming, while V, J and clone size come from that table. The sample lists 150,000 to 200,000 clones; about 86% were seen once. The sample originates from a study of blood T cell repertoires in COVID-19. Study overall: T cells, B-cell-depleted T cells, or PBMCs supplied cDNA or gDNA.

The ends lost 4 bases at V and 3 bases at J; junction bases unmatched: 2. The CDR3 runs 13 residues. Germline V gene data show CDR1 as LGHDT and CDR2 as YNNKEL (reference sequence). The chain is built from TRBV3-1 (or the pseudogene TRBV3-2) and TRBJ1-2, with TRBD1 matching over 7 bases. The sample comprised peripheral blood. The sequence came from a man over 45 with active or convalescent COVID-19. The CDR3 sequence: CASSLGTDYGYTF. CDR3 DNA sequence: TGTGCCAGCAGCCTCGGGACAGACTATGGCTACACCTTC.